This TCR beta chain was documented in a study of CD8+ T cells in alopecia areata. The overall study: For the treated group, dosing was oral tofacitinib at 5 to 10 mg twice daily. Study-wide results and caveats: Normal skin contains resident alphabeta T cells, and these are also sequenced in scalp samples.

PBMCs, the starting material, were the source of sorted CD4+ and CD8+ T cells. It was cDNA, reverse transcribed from extracted RNA, that served as the sequencing template. Sequenced by immunoSEQ multiplex PCR; TCRdb stores in-frame clones only, minus some. The sample contains about 180,000 clones, around 63% of which appear only once. With respect to this clone: Its antigen is undetermined.

In germline, CDR1 is DFQATT, CDR2 SNEGSKA (reference sequence). This CDR3 has 11 amino acids. V was shortened by 0 bases and J by 5 bases, with 4 bases between the two germline ends. The sequencing here drew on CD4+ T cells sorted from blood, taken at week 0. This receptor was identified in a human donor with alopecia areata. This rearrangement joins TRBV20-1 to TRBJ2-5; D not certain. DNA of the CDR3: TGCAGTGCTAGAGATTTTGAGACCCAGTACTTC. It encodes CSARDFETQYF.